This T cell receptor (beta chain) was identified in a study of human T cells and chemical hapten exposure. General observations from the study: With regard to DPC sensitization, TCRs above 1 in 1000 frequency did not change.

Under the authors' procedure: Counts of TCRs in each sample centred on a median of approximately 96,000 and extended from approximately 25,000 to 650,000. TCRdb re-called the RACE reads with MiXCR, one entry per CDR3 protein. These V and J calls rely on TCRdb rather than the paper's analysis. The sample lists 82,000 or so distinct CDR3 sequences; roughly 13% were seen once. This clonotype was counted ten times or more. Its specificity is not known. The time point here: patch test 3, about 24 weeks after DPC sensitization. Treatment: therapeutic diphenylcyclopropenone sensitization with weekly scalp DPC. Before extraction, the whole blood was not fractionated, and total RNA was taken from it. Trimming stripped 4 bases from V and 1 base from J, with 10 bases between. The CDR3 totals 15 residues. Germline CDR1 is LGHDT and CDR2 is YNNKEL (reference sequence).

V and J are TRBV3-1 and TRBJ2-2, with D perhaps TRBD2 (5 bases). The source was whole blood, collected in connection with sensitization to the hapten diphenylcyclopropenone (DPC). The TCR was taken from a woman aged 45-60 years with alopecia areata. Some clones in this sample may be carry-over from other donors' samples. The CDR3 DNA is TGTGCCAGCAGCCTAGGAGGCGGGAACACCGGGGAGCTGTTTTTT. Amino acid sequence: CASSLGGGNTGELFF.